The sequence of this T cell receptor beta chain was determined in a study of PD-L1 blockade in urothelial cancer (dated by TCRdb to between 2016 and 2019). The study in broad terms: Every patient began therapy in 2014 and was given atezolizumab 1,200 mg intravenously every 3 weeks. Whole exome sequencing and RNA sequencing of pretreatment tumors were performed alongside TCR sequencing in the same patients. About 90% of the 29 patients were identified as males with urothelial cancer of bladder origin, and a prior smoking history was reported by 18 of 29 patients. Some 30 patients had pretreatment blood TCR-seq, some 24 had at least one posttreatment blood collection, and some 24 had tumor TCR-seq. Durable clinical benefit meant progression-free survival longer than 6 months, and TCR features were also tested against progression-free and overall survival. The study was an exploratory multi-omic analysis of somatic, immune and clinical correlates of response to PD-L1 blockade with atezolizumab in urothelial cancer. TCR sequencing covered pretreatment tumor samples and matched, serially collected peripheral blood taken before and after atezolizumab treatment. Blood samples were analyzed at two time points: 3 weeks after treatment start (second dose) and 6 weeks after treatment start. Nine patients achieved durable clinical benefit and fewer than 25 did not. Patients had an ECOG performance status of 0 or 1 and had received between 0 and 3 prior chemotherapy regimens. Blood samples yielded a median of around 150,000 T cells and tens of thousands of unique TCRs, with median clonality about 0.08. Results and caveats for the whole study, not just this receptor: At 3 weeks after the start of treatment, tumor-associated TCR clones in peripheral blood had expanded more in patients with durable benefit (n of about 20, p = 0.022). Because of the small sample size (n ≈ 31) and the many exploratory analyses performed, the results are intended to be regarded as hypothesis-generating. Improved progression-free and overall survival was associated with having pretreatment peripheral blood TCR clonality below the median.

The germline V gene provides CDR1 SGHRS and CDR2 YFSETQ. Trimming removed 7 bases from V and 2 bases from J; the gene matches leave 8 bases unexplained. Reading from cysteine to phenylalanine, the CDR3 counts 15 amino acids. Only the CDR3 region is kept as DNA, spanning 45 bases read in frame from base 1. Turning to this clone: Its antigen is unknown. Base qualities are missing; no much larger clone stands one base away.

The cohort comprised 25 to 30 patients with locally advanced or metastatic urothelial carcinoma treated at Memorial Sloan Kettering on a trial protocol. Peripheral blood mononuclear cells were collected pretreatment and during treatment, with between 1 and 8 total time points per patient. The Qiagen DNeasy Blood extraction kit was used to purify genomic DNA from total PBMCs and tumor samples. PBMCs were collected pretreatment and during treatment and were isolated and stored as previously described. Each PCR received spiked-in synthetic TCR analog templates so that absolute template abundance could be estimated from read counts. The immunoSEQ assay was used to amplify TCRbeta CDR3 regions from genomic DNA with bias-controlled V and J gene primers. Sequencing of rearranged TCRbeta segments was performed at approximately 20X coverage. As for how the authors treated the data: Clustering was used to correct sequencing errors, and CDR3s were annotated against IMGT to assign V, D and J genes. Only productive TCRbeta rearrangements were used in downstream analyses, excluding out-of-frame or stop-codon sequences. To compute clonality, Shannon entropy was normalized by the log of the number of unique productive sequences and then subtracted from one. Fisher's exact test with Benjamini-Hochberg correction, using a cutoff of adjusted p below 0.01, was how clones that differed between time points or between blood and tumor were identified. TCRdb retrieved this table from immuneACCESS and kept in-frame rearrangements only. Not all clones are present; in checked studies, unresolved V genes account for under half, and no reason is known for the remainder. From that table come the V and J calls and clone size; the DNA was used to work out D and trimming. Here the sample has tens of thousands of clones; 75% to 90% occur a single time. The leading ten clones occupy under 6% of the sample.

The receptor was isolated from a woman between 70 and 85 years old with urothelial cancer. The chain joins TRBV5-1 to TRBJ2-2, with TRBD1 matching 7 junction bases. The material sequenced was PBMCs, taken around atezolizumab (anti-PD-L1) treatment. The CDR3 corresponds to CASHSRDSNTGELFF. The DNA sequence is as follows: TGCGCCAGCCACTCCCGGGACAGCAACACCGGGGAGCTGTTTTTT.